The 15 T cell receptor beta chains presented below share a single source sample, sequenced in a study of OX40 agonist ivuxolimab in advanced cancers. Profiling relied on immunoSEQ multiplex PCR, and the TCRdb table lists in-frame clones only, not all of them. In the table there are 50,000 to 80,000 clones, about 86% of which are singletons. Sample: CD4+ or CD8+ T cells sorted from blood, taken in a trial of the OX40 agonist ivuxolimab. These receptors came from an adult with an advanced solid tumor such as melanoma, head and neck, liver or kidney cancer.

The chain recombines TRBV7-2 with TRBJ2-7; D might be TRBD1 (6 bases). CDR1 is SGHTA and CDR2 is FQGNSA in the germline V gene. Trimming removed 1 base from V and 9 bases from J, with 19 bases in between. This CDR3 is built from 15 residues. The CDR3 here is CASSLGGTSVGRQYF. The CDR3 DNA reads TGTGCCAGCAGCTTAGGAGGGACATCCGTCGGTCGGCAGTACTTC.

The CDR3 here is CASSSGPKTYEQYF. Here the CDR3 DNA reads TGTGCCAGCAGCTCAGGGCCCAAAACCTACGAGCAGTACTTC. The chain couples TRBV7-2 to TRBJ2-5, with D possibly matching TRBD1 (5 bases). The end of the DNA aligns better with TRBJ2-7, so the J call may be wrong. This CDR3 contains 14 residues. Germline V lookup: CDR1 SGHTA, CDR2 FQGNSA.

The J gene is TRBJ2-3, the V gene TRBV11-3, with 10 nucleotides matching TRBD2. CDR1 is SGHNT, CDR2 YENEEA, per germline. CDR3 length: 15 amino acids. J gave up 10 bases and V 1 base, and 8 bases lay outside the gene matches. CDR3 loop: CASSLGILAGDPQYF. CDR3 DNA: TGTGCCAGCAGCTTAGGTATCCTAGCGGGAGACCCGCAGTATTTT.

The V and J genes are TRBV30 and TRBJ1-1; D ambiguous. The CDR3 contains 12 residues. Trimming took off 4 bases at V and 0 bases at J, with 6 bases between the two ends. Germline V CDR1 and CDR2: GTSNPN, SVGIG (reference sequence). This chain's CDR3 is CAWNRLNTEAFF. The CDR3 DNA is TGTGCCTGGAATCGACTGAACACTGAAGCTTTCTTT.

The chain joins TRBV5-5 to TRBJ2-5; tentatively, D is TRBD1 or TRBD2 (5 bases each). The V end lost 1 base, the J end lost 5 bases, and 18 bases lay between the germline ends. From germline, CDR1 is SGHKS and CDR2 YYEKEE (reference sequence). The CDR3 loop spans 16 amino acids. This CDR3 reads CASSLIFQGDRETQYF. The CDR3, as DNA: TGTGCCAGCAGCTTGATCTTTCAGGGAGATAGGGAGACCCAGTACTTC.

In DNA, the CDR3 is TGTGCCAGCAGCTTCATAGCAAACAATGAGCAGTTCTTC. It codes for CASSFIANNEQFF. The rearrangement joins TRBV13 to TRBJ2-1; D gene uncertain. CDR1 PRHDT and CDR2 FYEKMQ come from the germline V gene (reference sequence). The V gene lost 3 bases and the J gene lost 5 bases, with 8 bases spanning the gap. The CDR3 totals 13 residues.

The V gene is TRBV6-5, the J gene TRBJ2-7; D may be TRBD2 (5 bases). CDR3 size: 13 residues. The V end was cut by 6 bases, the J end by 6 bases, with 15 bases between. Germline CDR1 MNHEY, CDR2 SVGAGI. The CDR3 loop reads CASSLGSGVEQYF. CDR3 coding DNA: TGTGCCAGCAGCCTAGGGTCCGGGGTCGAGCAGTACTTC.

The rearrangement links TRBV5-1 to TRBJ2-3, with TRBD1 matching 9 bases. Losses at the gene ends were 4 bases for V and 3 bases for J; bases not matched to a gene: 9. This CDR3 is built from 16 residues. Germline V gene lookup returns CDR1 SGHRS and CDR2 YFSETQ. DNA of the CDR3: TGCGCCAGCAGCACGGGACAGGGAATGGGAACAGATACGCAGTATTTT. This translates into CASSTGQGMGTDTQYF.

This clone was detected only a few times. V usage is TRBV30 and J usage is TRBJ2-1, with 10 bases that match TRBD2. Germline loops: CDR1 GTSNPN, CDR2 SVGIG (reference sequence). V trimming: 4 bases; J trimming: 5 bases; junction bases outside the gene matches: 8. The CDR3 loop spans 15 amino acids. The CDR3, as DNA: TGTGCCTGGATGGGGGGAACTAGCGGGGACAATGAGCAGTTCTTC. Translation gives CAWMGGTSGDNEQFF.

This chain links TRBV5-6 with TRBJ2-5; 7 bases are a match to TRBD2. The CDR3 extends over 16 amino acids. V lost 1 base to trimming and J lost 0 bases; unmatched junction nucleotides: 6. The germline gives CDR1 SGHDT, CDR2 YYEEEE. For the CDR3, the DNA is TGTGCCAGCAGCTTGAGAACTAGCGCGTACCAAGAGACCCAGTACTTC. Amino acids: CASSLRTSAYQETQYF. The full variable domain, with the rest looked up from reference TRBV5-6 and TRBJ2-5, is DAGVTQSPTHLIKTRGQQVTLRCSPKSGHDTVSWYQQALGQGPQFIFQYYEEEERQRGNFPDRFSGHQFPNYSSELNVNALLLGDSALYLCASSLRTSAYQETQYFGPGTRLLVL.

This clone is labeled as medium-sized. The chain links TRBV10-1 to TRBJ2-5; D call uncertain. The CDR3 extends over 14 amino acids. V lost 4 bases, J lost 4 bases, and 13 bases lay in between. CDR1 and CDR2 (germline): WNHNN, SYGVQD (reference sequence). CDR3 DNA sequence: TGCGCCAGCAGTGTCGGTGGCCGTGGAGAGACCCAGTACTTC. The encoded protein is CASSVGGRGETQYF.

V gene TRBV25-1 combines with J gene TRBJ1-2, with D hard to call. The V end was cut by 5 bases, the J end by 6 bases, with 19 bases between. This CDR3 has 15 residues. Germline CDR1 reads MGHDK; CDR2 reads SYGVNS. The CDR3 DNA reads as TGTGCCAGCAGTTCCTCCGGACGGGTTGCCGATGGCTACACCTTC. Residues: CASSSSGRVADGYTF.

This CDR3 reads CATRPRDSLREEQFF. DNA for the CDR3: TGTGCCACCAGGCCCCGGGACAGCCTTCGGGAGGAGCAGTTCTTC. The chain links TRBV15 to TRBJ2-1, with D tentatively TRBD1 (7 bases). The CDR3 is 15 amino acids. Germline V gives CDR1 LNHNV, CDR2 YYDKDF (reference sequence). The germline V and J ends were trimmed by 6 bases and 10 bases, with 22 bases remaining between them.

This chain joins TRBV19 and TRBJ2-7; D is unresolved. The CDR3 runs 12 residues. V lost 5 bases to trimming and J lost 6 bases, with 11 bases between them. Germline V gene data show CDR1 as LNHDA and CDR2 as SQIVND (reference sequence). This CDR3 is CASSGIGREQYF. In DNA, the CDR3 is TGTGCCAGTAGTGGGATAGGGCGCGAGCAGTACTTC. Filled out from reference TRBV19 and TRBJ2-7, the complete variable domain reads DGGITQSPKYLFRKEGQNVTLSCEQNLNHDAMYWYRQDPGQGLRLIYYSQIVNDFQKGDIAEGYSVSREKKESFPLTVTSAQKNPTAFYLCASSGIGREQYFGPGTRLTVT.

The chain has TRBV19 and TRBJ1-4; D ambiguous. The CDR3 contains 15 residues. V lost 3 bases and J 0 bases, leaving 8 bases between the germline ends. Per germline, CDR1 LNHDA and CDR2 SQIVND (reference sequence). CDR3: CASSIGRATNEKLFF. CDR3 sequence (DNA): TGTGCCAGTAGTATTGGTAGGGCAACTAATGAAAAACTGTTTTTT. Full variable domain (missing parts from reference TRBV19 and TRBJ1-4): DGGITQSPKYLFRKEGQNVTLSCEQNLNHDAMYWYRQDPGQGLRLIYYSQIVNDFQKGDIAEGYSVSREKKESFPLTVTSAQKNPTAFYLCASSIGRATNEKLFFGSGTQLSVL.